This entry describes one TCR beta chain. Original data processing: Quantification of nucleated cells was approximated via reference gene primer amplification. Assay used: immunoSEQ multiplex PCR; TCRdb lists only in-frame clones, some missing. The D gene and trimming were derived from the DNA, and the V and J assignments and clone size from that table. The profile shows about 150,000 clones, around 84% of them singletons. This CDR3 is built from 12 residues. V shed 6 bases and J shed 7 bases, with 12 bases lying between them. The germline V gene encodes CDR1 SEHNR and CDR2 FQNEAQ (reference sequence). Participant ages covered roughly 18 to 89 years across 24 US areas. Grouping used clinical history reported by participants in a survey and questionnaire. Cohort 3 recovered donors had two negative PCRs, clearance, or symptom resolution. This specimen belongs to a study of blood T cell repertoires in COVID-19.

The TCR sequence derives from a man over 45 who had recovered from COVID-19. Specimen: PBMCs or T cells enriched from blood (not recorded which). This chain uses TRBV7-9 with TRBJ1-1; possible D gene TRBD1, 5 bases. CDR3 sequence reads: CASRPDSLEAFF. CDR3 DNA sequence: TGTGCCAGCAGACCAGACAGCCTTGAAGCTTTCTTT. The full variable domain, with the rest looked up from reference TRBV7-9 and TRBJ1-1, is DTGVSQNPRHKITKRGQNVTFRCDPISEHNRLYWYRQTLGQGPEFLTYFQNEAQLEKSRLLSDRFSAERPKGSFSTLEIQRTEQGDSAMYLCASRPDSLEAFFGQGTRLTVV.